Sequencing of this T cell receptor (beta chain) was carried out in a study of control samples from healthy donors and cancer patients. This clone has only a few counts. Germline CDR1 SGHTA, CDR2 FQGNSA. Trimming left V 4 bases short and J 2 bases short, with 18 bases between. This CDR3 is built from 16 residues. The repertoire was sequenced with immunoSEQ multiplex PCR; TCRdb's copy has only in-frame clones and lacks some. The repertoire holds about 180,000 clones, approximately 90% seen once, with 1.3% to 1.5% in the top ten. This chain joins TRBV7-2 and TRBJ2-7; weak D call: TRBD2 (5 bases). The TCR comes from a man younger than 45 in good health. Sequencing was done on a sample of blood. The CDR3 loop is CASSSSWTRYAYEQYF. The CDR3 nucleotides are TGTGCCAGCAGCTCTTCCTGGACTCGATACGCCTACGAGCAGTACTTC.